What follows are 13 T cell receptor beta chains derived from one specimen sequenced in a study of blood T cell repertoires in COVID-19 (dated by TCRdb to the early 2020s). The protocol used for the library was the immunoSEQ multiplex PCR assay. TCRdb retrieved this table from immuneACCESS and kept in-frame rearrangements only. Not all clones are present; in checked studies, unresolved V genes account for under half, and no reason is known for the remainder. This sample is represented by 250,000 to 350,000 clones; 88% of them were singletons. 2.5% to 3.5% of the sample comes from the top ten. The sequenced sample consisted of PBMCs or T cells enriched from blood (not recorded which). The receptors stem from a woman aged 45 to 65 who had recovered from COVID-19.

The V gene is TRBV7-3, the J gene TRBJ2-2; the match to TRBD2 covers 8 bases. This CDR3 has 15 residues. Germline CDR1 reads SGHTA; CDR2 reads FQGTGA. V shed 3 bases, J shed 6 bases, and the junction held 6 bases outside the gene matches. Here the CDR3 DNA reads TGTGCCAGCAGCTTGGTCGGGACTAGTTCCGGGGAGCTGTTTTTT. This codes for CASSLVGTSSGELFF.

This clone was recorded once. This chain uses TRBV6-5 with TRBJ2-3; D unresolved. Trimming removed 0 bases at V and 5 bases at J, with 12 bases between. The CDR3 sequence is 15 residues long. Germline-derived CDR1 and CDR2 are MNHEY and SVGAGI. The CDR3: CASSYSRQSGDTQYF. CDR3 DNA: TGTGCCAGCAGTTACTCGAGGCAGTCCGGAGATACGCAGTATTTT.

V is TRBV7-8 and J is TRBJ1-4; D might be TRBD1 (5 bases). The CDR3 is 13 residues long. Trimming took 5 bases from V and 8 from J, leaving 12 bases between them. Germline V gene sequence: CDR1 SGHVS, CDR2 FQNEAQ. CDR3 region: CASSRQGGEKLFF. DNA for the CDR3: TGTGCCAGCAGCCGCCAGGGAGGGGAAAAACTGTTTTTT.

This chain uses TRBV6-5 with TRBJ2-2; D call uncertain. The ends were cut back, 7 bases at V and 5 bases at J, with 17 bases in the middle. The V gene's germline CDR1 is MNHEY and CDR2 SVGAGI. The CDR3 has 15 residues. The CDR3 region has the DNA TGTGCCAGCAAGGTTTCGGCTAGACCGACCGGGGAGCTGTTTTTT. Encoded protein: CASKVSARPTGELFF.

V gene TRBV7-3 combines with J gene TRBJ2-1; 9 bases map to TRBD1. Germline V CDR1 and CDR2: SGHTA, FQGTGA. The V segment lost 5 bases and the J segment 6 bases; nucleotides outside the gene matches: 8. This CDR3 region has 15 residues. The CDR3 DNA follows: TGTGCCAGCAGCCCGACAGGGGGGCCCCCCAATGAGCAGTTCTTC. This gives the protein CASSPTGGPPNEQFF.

This chain links TRBV10-3 with TRBJ1-2, with 10 bases fitting TRBD1. Trimming cost V 4 bases and J 4 bases; bases outside gene matches: 6. The length of the CDR3 is 15 residues. The germline gives CDR1 ENHRY, CDR2 SYGVKD. CDR3 in amino acids: CAISARDRGIYGYTF. The CDR3 DNA reads as TGTGCCATCAGTGCCCGGGACAGGGGAATCTATGGCTACACCTTC.

The chain joins TRBV7-2 to TRBJ2-1, with 11 positions matching TRBD2. There are 15 residues in the CDR3. CDR1 and CDR2 (germline): SGHTA, FQGNSA. J gave up 5 bases and V 6 bases, and 6 bases lay outside the gene matches. CDR3 sequence: CASRPWTSGHNEQFF. CDR3 sequence (DNA): TGTGCCAGCAGACCGTGGACTAGCGGGCACAATGAGCAGTTCTTC.

J is TRBJ1-5 and V is TRBV7-3; 7 bases are shared with TRBD1. The germline gives CDR1 SGHTA, CDR2 FQGTGA. This CDR3 is built from 13 residues. Trimming removed 4 bases from V and 4 bases from J; junction bases left unmatched: 1. CDR3 bases: TGTGCCAGCAGCTCGGGACAGAATCAGCCCCAGCATTTT. As protein: CASSSGQNQPQHF.

The chain employs TRBV28 and TRBJ2-1; 16 bases are shared with TRBD2. Germline CDR1 and CDR2: MDHEN and SYDVKM. V lost 5 bases, J lost 10 bases, and 17 bases stayed unmatched. The CDR3 totals 19 residues. CDR3 residues: CASSTHRGPGLAGGPEQFF. CDR3 nucleotides: TGTGCCAGCAGTACCCACAGGGGTCCGGGACTAGCGGGAGGGCCCGAGCAGTTCTTC.

The rearrangement uses TRBV28 and TRBJ2-7, with D perhaps TRBD1 (5 bases). This CDR3 comprises 14 residues. The germline V gene encodes CDR1 MDHEN and CDR2 SYDVKM. V was clipped by 1 base and J by 3 bases, with 10 bases between them. The CDR3 region is CASSLLDNFYEQYF. CDR3 nucleotide sequence: TGTGCCAGCAGTTTATTGGACAATTTCTACGAGCAGTACTTC. Complete variable domain (other parts from reference TRBV28 and TRBJ2-7): DVKVTQSSRYLVKRTGEKVFLECVQDMDHENMFWYRQDPGLGLRLIYFSYDVKMKEKGDIPEGYSVSREKKERFSLILESASTNQTSMYLCASSLLDNFYEQYFGPGTRLTVT.

The V call is TRBV4-3, the J call TRBJ2-7, with 9 bases aligning to TRBD2. The CDR3 extends over 16 amino acids. The V gene end was trimmed by 0 bases and the J gene end by 6 bases; junction bases not matched to a gene: 9. Germline lookup yields CDR1 LGHNA and CDR2 YSLEER. This CDR3 is CASSQELAGRRGEQYF. The CDR3 bases are TGCGCCAGCAGCCAAGAGCTAGCGGGGCGTAGGGGCGAGCAGTACTTC.

The CDR3 is CASSYDRGQSYGYTF. DNA of the CDR3: TGTGCCAGCAGCTACGACAGGGGGCAGAGCTATGGCTACACCTTC. The V gene is TRBV7-9, the J gene TRBJ1-2, with 10 positions matching TRBD1. Germline V gene data show CDR1 as SEHNR and CDR2 as FQNEAQ (reference sequence). The CDR3 runs to 15 residues. With V trimmed by 4 bases and J by 4 bases, 6 bases remained unmatched.

The chain uses TRBV29-1 and TRBJ2-7, with 14 bases that match TRBD2. The CDR3 spans 16 residues. V lost 7 bases and J lost 4; bases outside the gene matches: 12. The germline V gene has CDR1 SQVTM and CDR2 ANQGSEA. The CDR3 DNA sequence: TGCAGCGCCAGGGAAGGGGGGACTAGCGGGAGTTACGAGCAGTACTTC. It yields the protein CSAREGGTSGSYEQYF.